Following are 14 T cell receptor beta chains from one sample sequenced in a study of radiotherapy plus CTLA-4 blockade in lung cancer. Only in-frame clones appear in the TCRdb table, and some are missing; sequencing was by immunoSEQ multiplex PCR. Here the sample spans roughly 44,000 clones, roughly 88% being singletons. This specimen was peripheral blood, taken from a patient treated with radiotherapy plus ipilimumab. These receptors originate from a human donor with non-small cell lung cancer whose response to radiotherapy plus ipilimumab could not be evaluated.

The chain couples TRBV7-2 to TRBJ2-1; D is unclear. This CDR3 spans 15 amino acids. The germline CDR1 and CDR2 sequences are SGHTA and FQGNSA. The V gene lost 1 base and the J gene lost 4 bases, with 11 bases spanning the gap. In DNA, the CDR3 is TGTGCCAGCAGCTTAGGACCCGGGTCATACAATGAGCAGTTCTTC. It translates to CASSLGPGSYNEQFF. Full variable domain (rest looked up from reference TRBV7-2 and TRBJ2-1): GAGVSQSPSNKVTEKGKDVELRCDPISGHTALYWYRQSLGQGLEFLIYFQGNSAPDKSGLPSDRFSAERTGGSVSTLTIQRTQQEDSAVYLCASSLGPGSYNEQFFGPGTRLTVL.

The chain recombines TRBV30 with TRBJ2-7, with 7 bases that match TRBD1. With V trimmed by 3 bases and J by 7 bases, 6 bases remained unmatched. Germline V gene sequence: CDR1 GTSNPN, CDR2 SVGIG (reference sequence). The CDR3 is 12 residues long. The CDR3 DNA sequence: TGTGCCTGGAGGTCGGCAGGGGGTGAGCAGTACTTC. It translates to CAWRSAGGEQYF.

V and J are TRBV9 and TRBJ2-5, with D maybe TRBD2 (6 bases). V shed 2 bases and J shed 1 base, with 9 bases lying between them. This CDR3 region has 14 residues. CDR1 is SGDLS, CDR2 YYNGEE, per germline. The CDR3 DNA sequence: TGTGCCAGCAGCGTCGCGGGGAGCCAAGAGACCCAGTACTTC. Its translation is CASSVAGSQETQYF.

This clone appeared a single time. The gene calls are TRBV28 and TRBJ1-4; 10 bases line up with TRBD1. Germline lookup yields CDR1 MDHEN and CDR2 SYDVKM. After removal of 5 bases from V and 8 bases from J, the junction contained 5 bases not matched to a gene. This CDR3 comprises 14 residues. CDR3 region: CASSTGTGEEKLFF. The CDR3 coding sequence is TGTGCCAGCAGTACCGGGACAGGGGAAGAAAAACTGTTTTTT.

The CDR3 DNA reads as TGTGCCAGCAGTGAACCGGGATCGGGCAATCAGCCCCAGCATTTT. As protein: CASSEPGSGNQPQHF. The genes are TRBV25-1 and TRBJ1-5, with unresolved D. Deletions cut 2 bases from V and 2 bases from J, with 10 bases between. This CDR3 comprises 15 residues. In germline, CDR1 is MGHDK, CDR2 SYGVNS.

The rearrangement links TRBV5-1 to TRBJ2-1; perhaps TRBD2 as D (5 bases). Germline assignment: CDR1 SGHRS and CDR2 YFSETQ. V was shortened by 1 base and J by 7 bases, with 18 bases between the two germline ends. The CDR3 has 16 residues. The CDR3 region is CASSLRSDSSRNEQFF. The DNA for the CDR3 is TGCGCCAGCAGCTTGCGGTCGGACTCTTCACGAAATGAGCAGTTCTTC.

This clone was detected a few times. The V gene is TRBV7-7, the J gene TRBJ1-3; D is undetermined. Germline V gene data show CDR1 as SSHAT and CDR2 as FNYEAQ (reference sequence). V gave up 1 base and J gave up 7 bases, with 14 bases separating them. The CDR3 loop spans 15 amino acids. The DNA of the CDR3 is TGTGCCAGCAGCTTAGGGACTTCAGCCGGGAACACCATATATTTT. This gives the protein CASSLGTSAGNTIYF.

This rearrangement joins TRBV7-9 to TRBJ1-1; D is possibly TRBD1 (5 bases). Germline loops: CDR1 SEHNR, CDR2 FQNEAQ (reference sequence). Trimming cost V 3 bases and J 3 bases, with 8 bases left between them. The CDR3 is 13 amino acids. The CDR3 spells CASSLKGDTEAFF. DNA for the CDR3: TGTGCCAGCAGCTTGAAAGGGGACACTGAAGCTTTCTTT.

The chain recombines TRBV2 with TRBJ2-5; D not certain. Trimming stripped 4 bases from V and 5 bases from J, with 5 bases between. Germline lookup yields CDR1 SNHLY and CDR2 FYNNEI. CDR3 length: 11 residues. CDR3 sequence reads: CASSVYETQYF. Here the CDR3 DNA reads TGTGCCAGCAGTGTCTACGAGACCCAGTACTTC.

This clone has just one count. The V gene is TRBV11-2, the J gene TRBJ2-2; 7 positions agree with TRBD2. V shed 1 base and J 3 bases; nucleotides not matched to a gene: 8. Per the germline V gene, CDR1 is SGHAT and CDR2 is FQNNGV. CDR3 size: 17 residues. CDR3 in amino acids: CASSLVFREVHTGELFF. The CDR3 bases are TGTGCCAGCAGCTTAGTCTTCCGGGAGGTACACACCGGGGAGCTGTTTTTT.

This rearrangement joins TRBV5-1 to TRBJ2-1, with 10 bases identical to TRBD2. CDR1 and CDR2 from the germline V gene are SGHRS and YFSETQ. The CDR3 contains 14 residues. The junction had 4 bases not matched to a gene; V was cut back by 2 bases and J by 8 bases. The CDR3 nucleotides are TGCGCCAGCAGCTTAGCGGGAGGGCCCGATGAGCAGTTCTTC. It codes for CASSLAGGPDEQFF. The full variable domain, completed using reference TRBV5-1 and TRBJ2-1, is KAGVTQTPRYLIKTRGQQVTLSCSPISGHRSVSWYQQTPGQGLQFLFEYFSETQRNKGNFPGRFSGRQFSNSRSEMNVSTLELGDSALYLCASSLAGGPDEQFFGPGTRLTVL.

The chain couples TRBV28 to TRBJ2-7, with 8 bases that match TRBD2. This CDR3 is 16 amino acids long. Germline CDR1 reads MDHEN; CDR2 reads SYDVKM. V dropped 3 bases and J dropped 1; count of bases not matched to a gene: 8. DNA for the CDR3: TGTGCCAGCAGTTTGGTGGTAGCGGGGACGTCCTACGAGCAGTACTTC. Its protein product is CASSLVVAGTSYEQYF.

This clone occurred once. V is TRBV27 and J is TRBJ1-5, with D possibly TRBD1 on 5 matching bases. V was pared by 7 bases and J by 5 bases, with 21 bases between. The CDR3 is made up of 16 amino acids. Germline CDR1 is MNHEY and CDR2 is SMNVEV (reference sequence). In DNA, the CDR3 is TGTGCCAGCAAGGGGTACGGTGGCCAGACTTATCAGCCCCAGCATTTT. This translates into CASKGYGGQTYQPQHF.

This rearrangement joins TRBV19 to TRBJ2-5; TRBD2 might be the D (7 bases). Trimming left V 5 bases short and J 7 bases short, with 14 bases between. Germline V gene lookup returns CDR1 LNHDA and CDR2 SQIVND (reference sequence). CDR3 size: 13 residues. CDR3 region: CASSEGGAGTQYF. CDR3 sequence (DNA): TGTGCCAGTAGTGAAGGGGGGGCTGGGACCCAGTACTTC.